The 30 T cell receptor beta chains reported below all come from one sample, sequenced in a study of technical replicates of blood from a few donors. Sequenced by immunoSEQ multiplex PCR; TCRdb stores in-frame clones only, minus some. The sample carries around 83,000 clones, 85% to 95% recorded once. Sequencing was done on a sample of T cells isolated from PBMCs. These receptors were taken from a human donor in good health.

The chain carries TRBV28 and TRBJ2-1; TRBD2 matches 8 bases. Unmatched junction bases numbered 10, after V lost 2 bases and J lost 10 bases. This CDR3 is built from 15 residues. Germline V CDR1 and CDR2: MDHEN, SYDVKM. Written as DNA, the CDR3 is TGTGCCAGCAGTTTAGGGGAGACCGGGAGGGAAGAGCAGTTCTTC. Translated: CASSLGETGREEQFF.

J is TRBJ2-7 and V is TRBV16; no clear D. This CDR3 comprises 15 residues. The ends were cut back, 1 base at V and 0 bases at J, with 10 bases in the middle. Germline V gene data show CDR1 as KGHSY and CDR2 as FQNENV. The CDR3 spells CASSQFRNSSYEQYF. CDR3 DNA: TGTGCCAGCAGCCAATTTAGGAACAGCTCCTACGAGCAGTACTTC.

The rearrangement joins TRBV28 to TRBJ2-7, with TRBD1 matching 9 bases. Germline V gene lookup returns CDR1 MDHEN and CDR2 SYDVKM. The CDR3 is 14 residues long. With V trimmed by 4 bases and J by 1 base, 2 bases remained unmatched. The CDR3 DNA is TGTGCCAGCAGTTGGGGACAGGGATCCTACGAGCAGTACTTC. This translates into CASSWGQGSYEQYF.

The CDR3 region has the DNA TGCGCCAGCAGCTTGGCCGGCAGGGGCAGCACAGATACGCAGTATTTT. It translates to CASSLAGRGSTDTQYF. This rearrangement joins TRBV5-1 to TRBJ2-3, with a possible D match to TRBD1 (6 bases). V lost 0 bases and J lost 0, with 11 bases in between. The CDR3 loop spans 16 amino acids. Germline assignment: CDR1 SGHRS and CDR2 YFSETQ. The variable domain in full, completed from reference TRBV5-1 and TRBJ2-3, reads KAGVTQTPRYLIKTRGQQVTLSCSPISGHRSVSWYQQTPGQGLQFLFEYFSETQRNKGNFPGRFSGRQFSNSRSEMNVSTLELGDSALYLCASSLAGRGSTDTQYFGPGTRLTVL.

The gene calls are TRBV7-2 and TRBJ2-7, with a weak D call TRBD1 (6 bases). V lost 5 bases, J lost 0 bases, and 8 bases lay in between. The CDR3 runs to 13 residues. CDR1 SGHTA and CDR2 FQGNSA come from the germline V gene. The CDR3 loop reads CASSPGHSYEQYF. The CDR3, as DNA: TGTGCCAGCAGCCCGGGACACTCCTACGAGCAGTACTTC.

V is TRBV6-4 and J is TRBJ1-2; perhaps TRBD1 as D (6 bases). CDR1 and CDR2 (germline): MRHNA, SNTAGT. The V gene lost 0 bases and the J gene lost 8 bases, with 13 bases spanning the gap. The CDR3 length is 14 residues. This CDR3 reads CASSDSSRGGGYTF. The CDR3 coding sequence is TGTGCCAGCAGTGACTCGAGCAGGGGTGGCGGCTACACCTTC.

The gene calls are TRBV29-1 and TRBJ1-1, with TRBD1 identical over 8 bases. V gave up 5 bases and J gave up 4 bases; unmatched junction bases: 15. The germline V gene encodes CDR1 SQVTM and CDR2 ANQGSEA. The CDR3 length is 16 residues. The CDR3 sequence: CSVPPPVGQGFTEAFF. The DNA of the CDR3 is TGCAGCGTTCCCCCGCCTGTCGGACAGGGTTTCACTGAAGCTTTCTTT.

The genes are TRBV2 and TRBJ1-6; D is uncertain. Germline CDR1 and CDR2: SNHLY and FYNNEI. The CDR3 runs to 13 residues. With 6 bases removed from V and 7 bases from J, the gap between germline ends came to 10 bases. CDR3 region: CASSPSPNSPLHF. CDR3 DNA: TGTGCCAGCAGCCCTTCCCCCAATTCACCCCTCCACTTT. Full variable domain (missing parts from reference TRBV2 and TRBJ1-6): EPEVTQTPSHQVTQMGQEVILRCVPISNHLYFYWYRQILGQKVEFLVSFYNNEISEKSEIFDDQFSVERPDGSNFTLKIRSTKLEDSAMYFCASSPSPNSPLHFGNGTRLTVT.

The chain uses TRBV14 and TRBJ2-7; 9 bases align to TRBD1. CDR3 length equals 19 residues. The V segment lost 4 bases and the J segment 3 bases; nucleotides outside the gene matches: 19. Germline CDR1 is SGHDN and CDR2 is FVKESK. In DNA, the CDR3 is TGTGCCAGCAGCCGCTACGGGACAGGGATTTTAGGTCCAAACTACGAGCAGTACTTC. Amino acid sequence: CASSRYGTGILGPNYEQYF.

The chain combines TRBV15 with TRBJ2-1, with TRBD1 matching over 7 bases. The CDR3 totals 18 residues. Trimming took 1 base from V and 0 from J; bases not matched to a gene: 9. From germline, CDR1 is LNHNV and CDR2 YYDKDF (reference sequence). The CDR3 reads CATSRVAGTETSYNEQFF. In nucleotides, the CDR3 is TGTGCCACCAGCAGAGTCGCAGGGACAGAGACCTCCTACAATGAGCAGTTCTTC. Full variable domain (remainder filled in from reference TRBV15 and TRBJ2-1): DAMVIQNPRYQVTQFGKPVTLSCSQTLNHNVMYWYQQKSSQAPKLLFHYYDKDFNNEADTPDNFQSRRPNTSFCFLDIRSPGLGDTAMYLCATSRVAGTETSYNEQFFGPGTRLTVL.

This clone was seen a single time. The chain carries TRBV28 and TRBJ2-5; tentative D call: TRBD2 (5 bases). The V gene's germline CDR1 is MDHEN and CDR2 SYDVKM. The CDR3 covers 13 residues. Trimming removed 3 bases from V and 5 bases from J, with 10 bases in between. CDR3 region: CASSLRGQETQYF. The CDR3 DNA reads as TGTGCCAGCAGTTTGAGAGGGCAGGAGACCCAGTACTTC.

This chain uses TRBV18 with TRBJ2-7, with TRBD2 identical over 7 bases. Trimming removed 2 bases from V and 2 bases from J; junction bases left unmatched: 6. The CDR3 length is 15 residues. CDR1 and CDR2 from the germline V gene are KGHSH and LQKENI. The chain's CDR3 is CASSPDSGFTYEQYF. The CDR3 DNA is TGTGCCAGCTCACCAGATAGCGGGTTCACCTACGAGCAGTACTTC.

V gene TRBV11-2 combines with J gene TRBJ1-1, with a possible D match to TRBD1 (6 bases). Germline V lookup: CDR1 SGHAT, CDR2 FQNNGV. Trimming took off 1 base at V and 9 bases at J, with 15 bases between the two ends. The length of the CDR3 is 14 residues. The CDR3 loop is CASSLVTGSTQAFF. CDR3 DNA sequence: TGTGCCAGCAGCTTAGTTACAGGGTCTACTCAAGCTTTCTTT.

The chain recombines TRBV7-8 with TRBJ1-5; D gene uncertain. The V and J ends lost 3 bases and 8 bases respectively, with 17 bases between them. The CDR3 sequence is 15 residues long. The germline V gene encodes CDR1 SGHVS and CDR2 FQNEAQ. CDR3 residues: CASSLKGPREKPQHF. As DNA, the CDR3 is TGTGCCAGCAGCTTGAAGGGCCCCCGGGAGAAGCCCCAGCATTTT. Based on the CDR3 plus reference TRBV7-8 and TRBJ1-5, the full variable domain is GAGVSQSPRYKVAKRGQDVALRCDPISGHVSLFWYQQALGQGPEFLTYFQNEAQLDKSGLPSDRFFAERPEGSVSTLKIQRTQQEDSAVYLCASSLKGPREKPQHFGDGTRLSIL.

The chain uses TRBV6-1 and TRBJ2-2; no firm D call. Germline V gene data show CDR1 as MNHNS and CDR2 as SASEGT. V was cut by 10 bases and J by 1 base, with 13 bases left in between. This CDR3 comprises 14 residues. The CDR3 loop reads CATFWQVNTGELFF. DNA for the CDR3: TGTGCCACTTTTTGGCAGGTGAACACCGGGGAGCTGTTTTTT.

V and J are TRBV10-1 and TRBJ2-2; tentative D call: TRBD1 (6 bases). CDR1 WNHNN and CDR2 SYGVQD come from the germline V gene (reference sequence). The V gene lost 5 bases and the J gene lost 6 bases, with 13 bases spanning the gap. The CDR3 loop spans 14 amino acids. The CDR3: CASSPSRQAGELFF. The CDR3 DNA sequence: TGCGCCAGCAGTCCATCCCGACAGGCCGGGGAGCTGTTTTTT.

The chain has TRBV30 and TRBJ1-2, with 9 bases fitting TRBD1. Per the germline V gene, CDR1 is GTSNPN and CDR2 is SVGIG (reference sequence). The CDR3 is 16 amino acids. After removal of 3 bases from V and 1 base from J, the junction contained 9 bases not matched to a gene. As DNA, the CDR3 is TGTGCCTGGAGCCGACGGACAGGGGCCCTTAACTATGGCTACACCTTC. Residues: CAWSRRTGALNYGYTF.

The CDR3 DNA reads as TGTGCCAGCTCACCAAGAATGACAGGGGACACAGATACGCAGTATTTT. Translated: CASSPRMTGDTDTQYF. The chain combines TRBV18 with TRBJ2-3; 8 nucleotides agree with TRBD1. Germline CDR1 reads KGHSH; CDR2 reads LQKENI. The trim removed 2 bases at V and 2 bases at J, leaving 6 bases unmatched. The CDR3 sequence is 16 residues long. Full variable domain (rest looked up from reference TRBV18 and TRBJ2-3): NAGVMQNPRHLVRRRGQEARLRCSPMKGHSHVYWYRQLPEEGLKFMVYLQKENIIDESGMPKERFSAEFPKEGPSILRIQQVVRGDSAAYFCASSPRMTGDTDTQYFGPGTRLTVL.

The chain combines TRBV19 with TRBJ1-2; TRBD1 might be the D (5 bases). The CDR3 is 17 residues long. The germline V and J ends were trimmed by 6 bases and 0 bases, with 20 bases remaining between them. Germline lookup yields CDR1 LNHDA and CDR2 SQIVND (reference sequence). CDR3: CASSNPDAGSTNYGYTF. Written as DNA, the CDR3 is TGTGCCAGTAGCAACCCCGATGCAGGGTCCACTAACTATGGCTACACCTTC.

V is TRBV4-1 and J is TRBJ2-1; D gene ambiguous. The CDR3 is 13 residues long. Germline CDR1 and CDR2: MGHRA and YSYEKL. Trimming took 3 bases from V and 12 from J, leaving 15 bases between them. CDR3 sequence reads: CASSQAPGLGQFF. DNA of the CDR3: TGCGCCAGCAGCCAGGCCCCGGGTCTTGGGCAGTTCTTC.

The genes are TRBV6-5 and TRBJ2-5; perhaps TRBD1 as D (5 bases). This CDR3 comprises 14 residues. The germline V gene has CDR1 MNHEY and CDR2 SVGAGI. The V end was cut by 8 bases, the J end by 2 bases, with 15 bases between. CDR3: CASLGAGPQETQYF. CDR3 nucleotide sequence: TGTGCCAGCTTAGGCGCAGGGCCTCAAGAGACCCAGTACTTC.

This chain joins TRBV5-5 and TRBJ1-1; 8 bases align to TRBD1. Germline-derived CDR1 and CDR2 are SGHKS and YYEKEE (reference sequence). The CDR3 is made up of 11 amino acids. With 5 bases clipped from V and 10 bases from J, the junction kept 4 bases outside the gene matches. The CDR3 sequence: CASRRDRGAFF. Here the CDR3 DNA reads TGTGCCAGCAGACGTGACAGGGGAGCTTTCTTT.

The CDR3 DNA sequence: TGTGCCGGGGCGGCTAGCGGGATTCGAGAGACCCAGTACTTC. Its translation: CAGAASGIRETQYF. V is TRBV6-1 and J is TRBJ2-5, with 9 bases lining up with TRBD2. The CDR3 consists of 14 residues. The J segment lost 4 bases and the V segment lost 11 bases, leaving 11 bases of the junction unmatched. Germline V gives CDR1 MNHNS, CDR2 SASEGT.

V and J are TRBV10-1 and TRBJ2-2; weak D call: TRBD2 (6 bases). Per germline, CDR1 WNHNN and CDR2 SYGVQD (reference sequence). Between the trimmed V and J ends, which lost 4 bases and 5 bases, there was a span of 11 bases. There are 14 residues in the CDR3. CDR3 coding DNA: TGCGCCAGCAGTGCGGGGGTTACGACCGGGGAGCTGTTTTTT. Amino acids: CASSAGVTTGELFF.

This chain connects TRBV5-1 to TRBJ2-3; possibly TRBD1 for D (6 bases). The CDR3 sequence is 15 residues long. The ends were cut back, 3 bases at V and 2 bases at J, with 13 bases in the middle. The germline V gene encodes CDR1 SGHRS and CDR2 YFSETQ. CDR3 region: CASSYRDPNTDTQYF. DNA of the CDR3: TGCGCCAGCAGCTACAGGGACCCCAACACAGATACGCAGTATTTT.

The chain couples TRBV29-1 to TRBJ1-2; 10 bases map to TRBD1. The CDR3 sequence is 14 residues long. J was trimmed by 3 bases and V by 8 bases; bases with no gene match: 9. CDR1 and CDR2 (germline): SQVTM, ANQGSEA. CDR3 residues: CSSERGTGDYGYTF. The CDR3 DNA sequence: TGCAGCTCCGAGCGAGGGACAGGGGACTATGGCTACACCTTC.

This rearrangement joins TRBV7-9 to TRBJ2-7, with 8 bases fitting TRBD1. Germline CDR1 SEHNR, CDR2 FQNEAQ (reference sequence). The CDR3 extends over 15 amino acids. The ends lost 6 bases at V and 2 bases at J; junction bases unmatched: 9. CDR3 sequence: CASRPGGGDAYEQYF. CDR3 sequence (DNA): TGTGCCAGCAGGCCAGGGGGCGGGGACGCCTACGAGCAGTACTTC.

This clone has only one observation. This chain joins TRBV5-1 and TRBJ1-1, with D uncertain. CDR1 and CDR2 (germline): SGHRS, YFSETQ. CDR3 size: 13 residues. Trimming pared 3 bases from V and 4 bases from J, leaving 10 bases between. The CDR3 sequence: CASSSGSGTEAFF. Written as DNA, the CDR3 is TGCGCCAGCAGCTCAGGAAGCGGCACTGAAGCTTTCTTT.

There are a few counts of this clone. The chain uses TRBV28 and TRBJ1-1; D remains ambiguous. Trimming removed 5 bases from V and 7 bases from J, with 11 bases in between. CDR1 is MDHEN and CDR2 is SYDVKM in the germline V gene. The CDR3 consists of 12 residues. DNA for the CDR3: TGTGCCAGCAGTGAGAGAGCTATTGAAGCTTTCTTT. Protein sequence: CASSERAIEAFF.

The chain links TRBV5-1 to TRBJ1-2, with 10 positions matching TRBD1. V shed 3 bases, J shed 8 bases, and the junction held 10 bases outside the gene matches. The germline gives CDR1 SGHRS, CDR2 YFSETQ. The CDR3 totals 15 residues. The CDR3 nucleotides are TGCGCCAGCAGCTCGGAAGGGACAGGGGTGAGGGGCTACACCTTC. It is translated as CASSSEGTGVRGYTF.